Here is one T cell receptor beta chain with its context. The data were obtained in a study of control samples from healthy donors and cancer patients. CDR1 SQVTM and CDR2 ANQGSEA come from the germline V gene. Trimming took off 3 bases at V and 0 bases at J, with 12 bases between the two ends. This CDR3 is 14 amino acids long. The repertoire was sequenced with immunoSEQ multiplex PCR; TCRdb's copy has only in-frame clones and lacks some. The sample holds approximately 140,000 clones, 90% to 95% seen once. The clonotype comes from a man between 40 and 49 years old in good health. Sequences were obtained from blood. V usage is TRBV29-1 and J usage is TRBJ2-7; D might be TRBD2 (7 bases). This chain's CDR3 is CSVDGGALSYEQYF. DNA of the CDR3: TGCAGCGTTGATGGGGGGGCCCTCTCCTACGAGCAGTACTTC.